These 23 T cell receptor beta chains share one sample of origin, sequenced in a study of OX40 agonist ivuxolimab in advanced cancers. Measured with immunoSEQ multiplex PCR; TCRdb has only the in-frame clones, and not every one. The sample shows more than 20,000 clones, 86% of them seen only once. Here the sequenced sample was CD4+ or CD8+ T cells sorted from blood, taken in a trial of the OX40 agonist ivuxolimab. The receptors were sampled from an adult with an advanced solid tumor such as melanoma, head and neck, liver or kidney cancer.

The gene calls are TRBV27 and TRBJ2-1, with unresolved D. The V end was cut by 10 bases, the J end by 10 bases, with 11 bases between. CDR3 size: 10 residues. Germline CDR1 is MNHEY and CDR2 is SMNVEV (reference sequence). The CDR3 DNA reads TGTGCCATCGGACGCGCGGAGCAGTTCTTC. As protein: CAIGRAEQFF.

The chain has TRBV5-6 and TRBJ2-7; D unresolved. V lost 1 base to trimming and J lost 5 bases, with 10 bases between them. The CDR3 sequence is 13 residues long. The germline gives CDR1 SGHDT, CDR2 YYEEEE. CDR3 amino acids: CASSLLATHEQYF. In nucleotides, the CDR3 is TGTGCCAGCAGCTTGCTGGCAACCCACGAGCAGTACTTC.

This chain joins TRBV15 and TRBJ1-2; D may be TRBD1 (6 bases). Per germline, CDR1 LNHNV and CDR2 YYDKDF (reference sequence). The CDR3 contains 16 residues. Trimming shortened V by 0 bases and J by 1 base, and 12 bases separated the two germline ends. The CDR3, as DNA: TGTGCCACCAGCAGAGATCAAGGGGGTTATAACTATGGCTACACCTTC. This codes for CATSRDQGGYNYGYTF.

The table lists this clone with a few counts. The CDR3 region is CASRRLNTEAFF. As DNA, the CDR3 is TGTGCCAGCAGGAGGTTGAACACTGAAGCTTTCTTT. The chain uses TRBV27 and TRBJ1-1; D gene unclear. The CDR3 length is 12 residues. V lost 6 bases to trimming and J lost 0 bases, with 5 bases between them. In germline, CDR1 is MNHEY, CDR2 SMNVEV (reference sequence).

V is TRBV29-1 and J is TRBJ2-3, with 11 bases aligning to TRBD2. The CDR3 spans 17 residues. Germline loops: CDR1 SQVTM, CDR2 ANQGSEA. With 3 bases clipped from V and 0 bases from J, the junction kept 8 bases outside the gene matches. The CDR3 DNA reads as TGCAGCGTTGATGGACTAGCGGGTTCCTCTAGCACAGATACGCAGTATTTT. This gives the protein CSVDGLAGSSSTDTQYF.

The chain carries TRBV9 and TRBJ2-7; 9 bases agree with TRBD1. V shed 4 bases, J shed 3 bases, and the junction held 5 bases outside the gene matches. The CDR3 consists of 14 residues. CDR1 and CDR2 from the germline V gene are SGDLS and YYNGEE. In nucleotides, the CDR3 is TGTGCCAGCAGCCTCCGGGACAGGGACTACGAGCAGTACTTC. Protein sequence: CASSLRDRDYEQYF.

This rearrangement joins TRBV7-4 to TRBJ1-1; D might be TRBD1 (5 bases). V lost 5 bases and J 4 bases, leaving 14 bases between the germline ends. The CDR3 is made up of 14 amino acids. CDR1 is SGHVT and CDR2 is SQSDAQ in the germline V gene. Here the CDR3 reads CASSRGALPTEAFF. As DNA, the CDR3 is TGTGCCAGCAGCAGAGGGGCCCTCCCCACTGAAGCTTTCTTT.

The rearrangement uses TRBV9 and TRBJ1-4, with 7 bases identical to TRBD1. Per germline, CDR1 SGDLS and CDR2 YYNGEE. This CDR3 comprises 15 residues. J lost 7 bases, V lost 0 bases, and 6 bases had no gene match. CDR3 amino acids: CASSVDTGVFEKLFF. Written as DNA, the CDR3 is TGTGCCAGCAGCGTAGATACAGGGGTGTTTGAAAAACTGTTTTTT.

This clone is a singleton in its sample. V usage is TRBV7-9 and J usage is TRBJ1-2; 7 positions match TRBD1. CDR3 length: 18 residues. V lost 0 bases to trimming and J lost 4 bases; unmatched junction nucleotides: 14. Germline V gene lookup returns CDR1 SEHNR and CDR2 FQNEAQ (reference sequence). CDR3 protein: CASSLAIGRDRSFYGYTF. The CDR3 DNA is TGTGCCAGCAGCTTAGCCATAGGCCGGGACAGAAGTTTCTATGGCTACACCTTC.

V usage is TRBV19 and J usage is TRBJ2-5; D not resolved. Trimming removed 7 bases from V and 5 bases from J, with 17 bases in between. Germline V CDR1 and CDR2: LNHDA, SQIVND (reference sequence). The length of the CDR3 is 14 residues. The CDR3 reads CASKRRALGETQYF. CDR3 nucleotide sequence: TGTGCCAGTAAACGCCGGGCCCTTGGGGAGACCCAGTACTTC.

This clone turned up a few times. The same CDR3 is also encoded by other DNA sequences in this sample. This sequence joins TRBV19 and TRBJ2-1, with TRBD2 matching 7 bases. Germline V CDR1 and CDR2: LNHDA, SQIVND (reference sequence). The CDR3 is 11 amino acids. Unmatched junction bases numbered 0, after V lost 3 bases and J lost 10 bases. This CDR3 reads CASSMGLEQFF. The CDR3 nucleotides are TGTGCCAGTAGTATGGGACTAGAGCAGTTCTTC.

This clone showed up just a few times. The chain recombines TRBV27 with TRBJ2-7, with D maybe TRBD2 (5 bases). The CDR3 runs to 15 residues. Germline-derived CDR1 and CDR2 are MNHEY and SMNVEV (reference sequence). Between the trimmed V and J ends, which lost 3 bases and 4 bases, there was a span of 16 bases. CDR3 nucleotide sequence: TGTGCCAGCAGTTTGCGCGGGTGGGAAACTTACGAGCAGTACTTC. Its protein product is CASSLRGWETYEQYF.

This sequence joins TRBV27 and TRBJ1-1; D is possibly TRBD1 (6 bases). Germline V lookup: CDR1 MNHEY, CDR2 SMNVEV (reference sequence). V gave up 5 bases and J gave up 8 bases, with 12 bases separating them. CDR3 length equals 12 residues. As DNA, the CDR3 is TGTGCCAGCAGTCCTTTAACAGGGGAAGCTTTCTTT. Amino acid sequence: CASSPLTGEAFF.

The chain couples TRBV6-6 to TRBJ1-1, with unresolved D. The CDR3 consists of 12 residues. Germline lookup yields CDR1 MNHNY and CDR2 SVGAGI (reference sequence). V was trimmed by 5 bases and J by 7 bases, leaving 11 bases between them. The CDR3 DNA sequence: TGTGCCAGCAGTCCGACCCAGAGTGAAGCTTTCTTT. Translating it yields CASSPTQSEAFF.

The chain carries TRBV7-9 and TRBJ2-7; 7 nucleotides align to TRBD2. CDR3 size: 13 residues. V shed 6 bases, J shed 3 bases, and the junction held 5 bases outside the gene matches. The germline V gene has CDR1 SEHNR and CDR2 FQNEAQ (reference sequence). CDR3 sequence: CASSPGLVYEQYF. CDR3 DNA sequence: TGTGCCAGCAGTCCCGGACTAGTCTACGAGCAGTACTTC.

V gene TRBV2 combines with J gene TRBJ2-3, with 10 bases that match TRBD2. Germline V gives CDR1 SNHLY, CDR2 FYNNEI. The CDR3 loop spans 18 amino acids. With 2 bases clipped from V and 3 bases from J, the junction kept 11 bases outside the gene matches. The CDR3 reads CASSERGIAGGGTDTQYF. The CDR3 region has the DNA TGTGCCAGCAGTGAAAGGGGAATAGCGGGAGGAGGGACAGATACGCAGTATTTT.

The chain is built from TRBV11-3 and TRBJ2-1; 7 bases align to TRBD2. CDR1 and CDR2 from the germline V gene are SGHNT and YENEEA. The CDR3 spans 17 residues. V dropped 5 bases and J dropped 1; count of bases not matched to a gene: 11. The CDR3 spells CASSTEETSLSYNEQFF. CDR3 sequence (DNA): TGTGCCAGCAGCACGGAGGAGACTAGCTTATCCTACAATGAGCAGTTCTTC.

The V and J genes are TRBV5-4 and TRBJ2-7; 13 bases are a match to TRBD2. Germline V gene sequence: CDR1 SGHNT, CDR2 YYREEE (reference sequence). J lost 4 bases, V lost 0 bases, and 4 bases had no gene match. The CDR3 totals 16 residues. CDR3 DNA sequence: TGTGCCAGCAGCTTGGGACTAGCGGGAGGTTCGTACGAGCAGTACTTC. This codes for CASSLGLAGGSYEQYF.

The chain has TRBV4-3 and TRBJ2-7; TRBD2 aligns across 9 bases. Trimming at V came to 3 bases and at J to 3 bases, leaving 9 bases not matched to a gene. The germline V gene encodes CDR1 LGHNA and CDR2 YSLEER. The CDR3 extends over 16 amino acids. This chain's CDR3 is CASSQYSGGMVYEQYF. The CDR3 DNA reads TGCGCCAGCAGCCAGTATAGCGGGGGCATGGTCTACGAGCAGTACTTC.

DNA for the CDR3: TGTGCCAGCAGTTACGCTAGCGGGAGTTGGGATGAGCAGTTCTTC. It is translated as CASSYASGSWDEQFF. The genes are TRBV6-6 and TRBJ2-1, with 10 bases aligning to TRBD2. Per the germline V gene, CDR1 is MNHNY and CDR2 is SVGAGI (reference sequence). The CDR3 consists of 15 residues. V was pared by 2 bases and J by 8 bases, with 6 bases of the junction left unmatched.

In its sample, this clone ranks as medium-sized (0.01 to 0.1%). This chain joins TRBV7-9 and TRBJ1-1; D is unclear. CDR3 size: 12 residues. Trimming pared 0 bases from V and 4 bases from J, leaving 3 bases between. Per germline, CDR1 SEHNR and CDR2 FQNEAQ (reference sequence). The CDR3: CASSLAITEAFF. The CDR3, as DNA: TGTGCCAGCAGCTTAGCTATCACTGAAGCTTTCTTT.

The chain joins TRBV9 to TRBJ2-7; perhaps D is TRBD1 or TRBD2 (5 bases each). V was pared by 7 bases and J by 0 bases, with 11 bases between. The CDR3 is made up of 13 amino acids. CDR1 SGDLS and CDR2 YYNGEE come from the germline V gene. CDR3: CASGAGSSYEQYF. CDR3 coding DNA: TGTGCCAGCGGGGCAGGGAGCTCCTACGAGCAGTACTTC.

The J gene is TRBJ1-4, the V gene TRBV18, with a weak D call TRBD1 (5 bases). V lost 3 bases and J 5 bases, leaving 7 bases between the germline ends. This CDR3 is 13 amino acids long. Germline V gives CDR1 KGHSH, CDR2 LQKENI. CDR3 in amino acids: CASSPGPNEKLFF. CDR3 DNA: TGTGCCAGCTCACCGGGGCCAAATGAAAAACTGTTTTTT.